This passage covers 18 T cell receptor beta chains from one sample sequenced in a study of OX40 agonist ivuxolimab in advanced cancers. TCRdb's copy holds only in-frame clones and misses some; the assay was immunoSEQ multiplex PCR. The sample holds more than 60,000 clones, 90% seen once. The specimen comprised CD4+ or CD8+ T cells sorted from blood, sampled in a trial of the OX40 agonist ivuxolimab. The source is an adult with an advanced solid tumor such as melanoma, head and neck, liver or kidney cancer.

This chain uses TRBV5-1 with TRBJ2-5; 7 bases match TRBD2. Germline CDR1 reads SGHRS; CDR2 reads YFSETQ. The junction had 1 base not matched to a gene; V was cut back by 0 bases and J by 2 bases. CDR3 size: 14 residues. DNA for the CDR3: TGCGCCAGCAGCTTGGAACTAGCGCAAGAGACCCAGTACTTC. Translation gives CASSLELAQETQYF. Supplemented by reference TRBV5-1 and TRBJ2-5, the full variable domain reads KAGVTQTPRYLIKTRGQQVTLSCSPISGHRSVSWYQQTPGQGLQFLFEYFSETQRNKGNFPGRFSGRQFSNSRSEMNVSTLELGDSALYLCASSLELAQETQYFGPGTRLLVL.

The rearrangement uses TRBV9 and TRBJ1-1; D is undetermined. Germline lookup yields CDR1 SGDLS and CDR2 YYNGEE. V was shortened by 1 base and J by 0 bases, with 10 bases between the two germline ends. This CDR3 is built from 15 residues. The CDR3 sequence: CASSVSGSMNTEAFF. For the CDR3, the DNA is TGTGCCAGCAGCGTATCGGGGTCGATGAACACTGAAGCTTTCTTT. Combining the CDR3 with reference TRBV9 and TRBJ1-1 gives the whole variable domain DSGVTQTPKHLITATGQRVTLRCSPRSGDLSVYWYQQSLDQGLQFLIQYYNGEERAKGNILERFSAQQFPDLHSELNLSSLELGDSALYFCASSVSGSMNTEAFFGQGTRLTVV.

This clone was counted once. The chain is built from TRBV19 and TRBJ1-2; 8 nucleotides match TRBD1. Germline assignment: CDR1 LNHDA and CDR2 SQIVND (reference sequence). The CDR3 runs to 14 residues. Germline trimming cut 0 bases from V and 6 bases from J; bases unmatched to any gene: 3. CDR3 protein: CASSIEQGADGYTF. DNA for the CDR3: TGTGCCAGTAGTATAGAGCAGGGGGCGGATGGCTACACCTTC.

In this sample, this clone turned up a few times. The gene calls are TRBV18 and TRBJ2-3; D remains unclear. Germline CDR1 is KGHSH and CDR2 is LQKENI. This CDR3 contains 14 residues. V was cut by 0 bases and J by 9 bases, with 13 bases left in between. CDR3 region: CASSPPGPQATQYF. For the CDR3, the DNA is TGTGCCAGCTCACCACCAGGACCCCAAGCCACGCAGTATTTT.

The chain links TRBV6-1 to TRBJ1-1; no clear D. CDR1 is MNHNS and CDR2 is SASEGT in the germline V gene. V lost 1 base and J 10 bases, leaving 13 bases between the germline ends. The CDR3 is 13 amino acids. The CDR3 coding sequence is TGTGCCAGCAGTGAAGTGGCAGCCTATGGAGCTTTCTTT. The encoded protein is CASSEVAAYGAFF.

The V call is TRBV30, the J call TRBJ1-2, with a tentative D call TRBD1 (6 bases). CDR1 is GTSNPN and CDR2 is SVGIG in the germline V gene (reference sequence). V lost 2 bases to trimming and J lost 5 bases, with 18 bases between them. The CDR3 extends over 15 amino acids. In nucleotides, the CDR3 is TGTGCCTGGAGTTCGGGTGGGGCAGGGACATATGGCTACACCTTC. This translates into CAWSSGGAGTYGYTF.

The CDR3 here is CAWSVQSLGQRETLGELFF. Here the CDR3 DNA reads TGTGCCTGGAGTGTTCAATCCCTCGGCCAGCGGGAGACTCTCGGGGAGCTGTTTTTT. This rearrangement joins TRBV30 to TRBJ2-2, with 8 nucleotides matching TRBD2. Per the germline V gene, CDR1 is GTSNPN and CDR2 is SVGIG (reference sequence). Trimming took 0 bases from V and 7 from J; bases not matched to a gene: 19. This CDR3 region has 19 residues.

This sequence joins TRBV28 and TRBJ2-1, with D possibly being TRBD2 (6 bases). This CDR3 has 15 residues. CDR1 is MDHEN and CDR2 is SYDVKM in the germline V gene. Trimming removed 7 bases from V and 6 bases from J, with 19 bases in between. The DNA for the CDR3 is TGTGCCAGCATCAGTTGGGGGGTCCGGCGCAATGAGCAGTTCTTC. This encodes CASISWGVRRNEQFF.

This chain uses TRBV7-2 with TRBJ2-1; D possibly corresponds to TRBD1 (6 bases). Per germline, CDR1 SGHTA and CDR2 FQGNSA. The V end lost 5 bases, the J end lost 9 bases, and 11 bases lay between the germline ends. CDR3 length: 12 residues. CDR3 nucleotides: TGTGCCAGCAGCGCCCTAGGGGGTGAGCAGTTCTTC. Translation gives CASSALGGEQFF.

The chain is built from TRBV2 and TRBJ2-3; D unresolved. The CDR3 is 16 amino acids. CDR1 and CDR2 from the germline V gene are SNHLY and FYNNEI. With 4 bases removed from V and 0 bases from J, the gap between germline ends came to 14 bases. The CDR3 DNA is TGTGCCAGCAGTGTAGATCTGCGGAAGAGCACAGATACGCAGTATTTT. Translation gives CASSVDLRKSTDTQYF.

The chain recombines TRBV28 with TRBJ2-5; D might be TRBD1 (8 bases). CDR3 length: 15 residues. In germline, CDR1 is MDHEN, CDR2 SYDVKM. Trimming removed 6 bases at V and 7 bases at J, with 21 bases between. CDR3 amino acids: CASRQTGGERWTQYF. The DNA for the CDR3 is TGTGCCAGCAGGCAAACAGGGGGGGAAAGATGGACCCAGTACTTC.

The chain carries TRBV2 and TRBJ2-1, with 8 bases that match TRBD2. Trimming cost V 7 bases and J 3 bases; bases outside gene matches: 8. Germline CDR1 is SNHLY and CDR2 is FYNNEI. The CDR3 length is 15 residues. CDR3 region: CASNSPGTSYNEQFF. CDR3 sequence (DNA): TGTGCCAGCAACAGTCCCGGGACTAGCTACAATGAGCAGTTCTTC.

This sequence joins TRBV19 and TRBJ2-7; a weak D match, TRBD2 (5 bases). CDR3 length: 14 residues. V gave up 1 base and J gave up 1 base, with 8 bases separating them. CDR1 LNHDA and CDR2 SQIVND come from the germline V gene (reference sequence). This CDR3 is CASSIVGDSYEQYF. The CDR3 region has the DNA TGTGCCAGTAGTATAGTCGGGGATTCCTACGAGCAGTACTTC. The whole variable domain, remainder taken from reference TRBV19 and TRBJ2-7, is DGGITQSPKYLFRKEGQNVTLSCEQNLNHDAMYWYRQDPGQGLRLIYYSQIVNDFQKGDIAEGYSVSREKKESFPLTVTSAQKNPTAFYLCASSIVGDSYEQYFGPGTRLTVT.

V usage is TRBV28 and J usage is TRBJ2-7, with a weak D call TRBD1 (7 bases). Looked up from germline, CDR1 is MDHEN and CDR2 is SYDVKM. V lost 11 bases and J lost 2, with 10 bases in between. This CDR3 spans 11 amino acids. CDR3 nucleotides: TGTGCCGGGGGGACAGCCTACGAGCAGTACTTC. It translates to CAGGTAYEQYF.

V gene TRBV5-1 combines with J gene TRBJ1-1; unclear D gene. The CDR3 spans 16 residues. From germline, CDR1 is SGHRS and CDR2 YFSETQ. Trimming removed 0 bases at V and 0 bases at J, with 12 bases between. The CDR3 bases are TGCGCCAGCAGCTTGGAACTTACGGGATTGAACACTGAAGCTTTCTTT. Translating it yields CASSLELTGLNTEAFF. The full variable domain, with the rest looked up from reference TRBV5-1 and TRBJ1-1, is KAGVTQTPRYLIKTRGQQVTLSCSPISGHRSVSWYQQTPGQGLQFLFEYFSETQRNKGNFPGRFSGRQFSNSRSEMNVSTLELGDSALYLCASSLELTGLNTEAFFGQGTRLTVV.

The V call is TRBV15, the J call TRBJ2-1; D is unresolved. CDR3 size: 12 residues. V gave up 0 bases and J gave up 8 bases, with 5 bases separating them. Germline loops: CDR1 LNHNV, CDR2 YYDKDF (reference sequence). CDR3 region: CATSRDRDEQFF. CDR3 DNA sequence: TGTGCCACCAGCAGAGATCGAGATGAGCAGTTCTTC.

This chain links TRBV6-5 with TRBJ2-7; D is possibly TRBD1 or TRBD2 (5 bases each). V was pared by 2 bases and J by 0 bases, with 11 bases between. The CDR3 sequence is 15 residues long. From germline, CDR1 is MNHEY and CDR2 SVGAGI. This CDR3 reads CASSYGTNPSYEQYF. DNA for the CDR3: TGTGCCAGCAGTTACGGGACCAACCCCTCCTACGAGCAGTACTTC.

The CDR3 spells CASSSGLAGRTNEQFF. The CDR3 DNA is TGTGCCAGCTCATCGGGACTAGCGGGACGTACTAATGAGCAGTTCTTC. V gene TRBV18 combines with J gene TRBJ2-1; TRBD2 matches at 13 bases. This CDR3 spans 16 amino acids. CDR1 is KGHSH, CDR2 LQKENI, per germline. The ends lost 5 bases at V and 7 bases at J; junction bases unmatched: 8.